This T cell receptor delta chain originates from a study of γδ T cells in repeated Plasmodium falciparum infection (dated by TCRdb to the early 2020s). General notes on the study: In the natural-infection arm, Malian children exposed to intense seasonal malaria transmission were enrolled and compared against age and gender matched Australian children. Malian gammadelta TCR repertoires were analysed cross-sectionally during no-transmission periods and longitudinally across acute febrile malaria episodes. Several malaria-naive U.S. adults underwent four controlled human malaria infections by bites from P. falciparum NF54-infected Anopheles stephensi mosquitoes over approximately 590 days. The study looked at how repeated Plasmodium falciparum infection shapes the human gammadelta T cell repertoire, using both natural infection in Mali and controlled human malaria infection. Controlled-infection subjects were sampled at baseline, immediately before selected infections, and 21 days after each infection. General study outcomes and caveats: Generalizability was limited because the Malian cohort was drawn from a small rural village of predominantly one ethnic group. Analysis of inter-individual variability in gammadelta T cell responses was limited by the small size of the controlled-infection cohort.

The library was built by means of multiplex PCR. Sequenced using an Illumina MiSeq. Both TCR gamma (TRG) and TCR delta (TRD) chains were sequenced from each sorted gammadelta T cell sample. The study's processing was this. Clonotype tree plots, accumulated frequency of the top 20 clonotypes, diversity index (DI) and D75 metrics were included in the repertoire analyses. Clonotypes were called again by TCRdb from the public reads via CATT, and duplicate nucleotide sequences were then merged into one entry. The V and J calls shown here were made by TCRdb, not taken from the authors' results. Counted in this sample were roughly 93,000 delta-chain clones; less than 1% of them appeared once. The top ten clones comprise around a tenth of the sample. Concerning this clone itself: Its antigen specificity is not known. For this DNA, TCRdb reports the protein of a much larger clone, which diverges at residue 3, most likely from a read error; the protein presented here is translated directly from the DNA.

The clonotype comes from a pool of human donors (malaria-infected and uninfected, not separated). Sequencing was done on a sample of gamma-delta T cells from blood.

For the CDR3, the sequence is CAPGERERLHSNGGELPGLIF. The DNA sequence is given as TGTGCTCCTGGGGAACGAGAGCGCCTACATTCGAACGGGGGGGAACTGCCCGGACTCATCTTT. This chain joins TRDV1 to TRDJ1; a weak D assignment points to TRDD3 (6 bases agree). Matching the DNA to germline supplied the J gene, which TCRdb does not give. The CDR3 sequence holds 21 residues, the cysteine and phenylalanine included. CDR3 DNA is the only sequence kept; it has 63 bases, read in frame from the first base. CDR1 TSWWSYY and CDR2 QGS were looked up in the germline V gene.